This T cell receptor beta chain was identified in a study of cytomegalovirus exposure and HLA in healthy donors. Study-level background: Previous work identified roughly 120 million unique TCR beta sequences from about 179 million T cells. Points from the study as a whole: Most CMV-associated TCR beta chains were later found to appear HLA-restricted. In an earlier analysis, most TCR beta V segments were productive about 90% or about 30% of the time. In a later analysis, several top co-occurrence clusters appeared linked to parvovirus B19, influenza, CMV and Epstein-Barr virus.

Vbeta (60) and Jbeta (13) primers were used in the PCR. Clones were read by immunoSEQ multiplex PCR, and TCRdb kept only the in-frame ones, dropping some. The sample shows around 130,000 clones, about 80% of them seen only once. Regarding this clone: Its antigen is not known.

The V and J ends lost 5 bases and 4 bases respectively, with 20 bases between them. The CDR3 loop spans 16 amino acids. Germline-derived CDR1 and CDR2 are MNHEY and SMNVEV (reference sequence). The clonotype comes from a woman in her thirties or forties in good health and CMV-seronegative. The chain employs TRBV27 and TRBJ1-2; possibly TRBD1 for D (6 bases). The sample comprised PBMCs. The CDR3 region is CASSMIAGARGYGYTF. The CDR3 nucleotides are TGTGCCAGCAGTATGATCGCGGGGGCTAGGGGCTATGGCTACACCTTC.